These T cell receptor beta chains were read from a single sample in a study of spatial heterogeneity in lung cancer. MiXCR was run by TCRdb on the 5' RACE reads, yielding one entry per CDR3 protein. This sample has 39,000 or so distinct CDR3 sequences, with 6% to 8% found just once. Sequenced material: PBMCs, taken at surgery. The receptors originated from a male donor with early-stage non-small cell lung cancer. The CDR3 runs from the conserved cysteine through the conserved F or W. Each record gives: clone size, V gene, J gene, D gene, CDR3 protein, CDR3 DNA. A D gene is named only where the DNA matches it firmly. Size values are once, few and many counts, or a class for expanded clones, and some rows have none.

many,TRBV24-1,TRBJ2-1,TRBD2,CATSERTSGRNEQFF,TGTGCCACCAGTGAGAGGACTAGCGGGAGAAATGAGCAGTTCTTC
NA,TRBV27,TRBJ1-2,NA,CASSFYSQGPSGGYTF,TGTGCCAGCAGTTTCTACTCCCAGGGGCCCTCTGGAGGCTACACCTTC
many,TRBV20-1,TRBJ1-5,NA,CSASRDTGGPQHF,TGCAGTGCTAGCAGGGACACCGGAGGGCCCCAGCATTTT
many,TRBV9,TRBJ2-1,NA,CASSVDGQDNEQFF,TGTGCCAGCAGCGTAGACGGTCAGGACAATGAGCAGTTCTTC
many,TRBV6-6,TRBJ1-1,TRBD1,CASGGGQGNKAEAFF,TGTGCCAGCGGGGGGGGACAGGGGAATAAAGCTGAAGCTTTCTTT
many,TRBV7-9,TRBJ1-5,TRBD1,CASSPDRGVQPQHF,TGTGCCAGCAGCCCCGACAGGGGCGTACAGCCCCAGCATTTT
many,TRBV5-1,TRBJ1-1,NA,CASSLGQGIRTEAFF,TGCGCCAGCAGCTTGGGTCAGGGAATAAGGACTGAAGCTTTCTTT
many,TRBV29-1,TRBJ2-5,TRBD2,CSVEGLAGGYQETQYF,TGCAGCGTTGAAGGACTAGCGGGGGGGTACCAAGAGACCCAGTACTTC
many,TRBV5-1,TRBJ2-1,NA,CASSTDLGSYNEQFF,TGCGCCAGCAGTACCGACTTGGGGTCCTACAATGAGCAGTTCTTC
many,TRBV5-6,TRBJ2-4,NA,CASSLTGQPNIQYF,TGTGCCAGCAGCTTGACAGGGCAGCCAAACATTCAGTACTTC
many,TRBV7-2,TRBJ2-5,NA,CACRQVFTQETQYF,TGTGCCTGTAGACAGGTCTTTACCCAAGAGACCCAGTACTTC
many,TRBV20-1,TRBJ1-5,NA,CSARVGAGQPQHF,TGCAGTGCTAGAGTGGGGGCAGGTCAGCCCCAGCATTTT
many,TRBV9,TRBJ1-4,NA,CASSVGGQLNEKLFF,TGTGCCAGCAGCGTAGGTGGACAGCTTAATGAAAAACTGTTTTTT
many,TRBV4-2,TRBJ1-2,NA,CASSHLGGTYDGYTF,TGTGCCAGCAGCCACCTAGGGGGGACGTATGATGGCTACACCTTC
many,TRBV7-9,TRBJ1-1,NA,CASSPRSAANTEAFF,TGTGCCAGCAGCCCTCGGTCGGCGGCGAACACTGAAGCTTTCTTT
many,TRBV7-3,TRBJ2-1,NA,CASSLTRVIGDEQFF,TGTGCCAGCAGCTTAACCAGGGTCATTGGGGATGAGCAGTTCTTC
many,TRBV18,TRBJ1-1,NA,CASSTTLWGTEAFF,TGTGCCAGCTCAACAACCCTATGGGGCACTGAAGCTTTCTTT
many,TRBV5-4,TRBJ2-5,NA,CASSSTTGAQETQYF,TGTGCCAGCAGCTCTACCACGGGAGCTCAAGAGACCCAGTACTTC
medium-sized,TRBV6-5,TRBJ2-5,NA,CASSLQGETQYF,TGTGCCAGCAGTTTGCAGGGTGAGACCCAGTACTTC
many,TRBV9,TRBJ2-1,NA,CASSVELGDEQFF,TGTGCCAGCAGCGTAGAACTCGGGGATGAGCAGTTCTTC
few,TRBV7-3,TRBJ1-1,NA,CASSLGTGPNTEAFF,TGTGCCAGCAGCCTTGGAACAGGCCCGAACACTGAAGCTTTCTTT
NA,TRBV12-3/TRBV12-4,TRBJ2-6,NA,CASSLMISGANVLTF,TGTGCCAGCAGTTTAATGATCTCTGGGGCCAACGTCCTGACTTTC
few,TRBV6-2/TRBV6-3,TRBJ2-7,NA,CASKGETDSYEQYF,TGTGCCAGCAAGGGCGAGACAGACTCCTACGAGCAGTACTTC
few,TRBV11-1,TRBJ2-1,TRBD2,CASSLGRGGAGGNEQFF,TGTGCCAGCAGCTTAGGCCGCGGGGGGGCAGGAGGGAATGAGCAGTTCTTC
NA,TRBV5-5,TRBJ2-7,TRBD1,CASSLGPGGYEQYF,TGTGCCAGCAGCTTGGGCCCAGGGGGCTACGAGCAGTACTTC
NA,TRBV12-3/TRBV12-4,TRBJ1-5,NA,CASSPRVLQPQHF,TGTGCCAGCAGTCCGAGGGTCTTACAGCCCCAGCATTTT
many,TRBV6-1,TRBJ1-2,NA,CASSSDWGGYTF,TGTGCCAGCAGTTCGGATTGGGGAGGCTACACCTTC